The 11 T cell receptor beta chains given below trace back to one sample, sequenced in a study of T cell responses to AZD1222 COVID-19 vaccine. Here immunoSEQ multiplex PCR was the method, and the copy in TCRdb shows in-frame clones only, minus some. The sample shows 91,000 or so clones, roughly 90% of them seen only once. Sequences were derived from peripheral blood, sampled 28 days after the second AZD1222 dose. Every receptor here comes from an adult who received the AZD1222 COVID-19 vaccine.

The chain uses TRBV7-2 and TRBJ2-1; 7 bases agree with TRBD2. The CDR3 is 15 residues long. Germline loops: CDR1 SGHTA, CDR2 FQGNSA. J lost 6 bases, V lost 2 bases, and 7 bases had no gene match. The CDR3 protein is CASSLPSGATNEQFF. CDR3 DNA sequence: TGTGCCAGCAGCTTACCGAGCGGGGCCACCAATGAGCAGTTCTTC.

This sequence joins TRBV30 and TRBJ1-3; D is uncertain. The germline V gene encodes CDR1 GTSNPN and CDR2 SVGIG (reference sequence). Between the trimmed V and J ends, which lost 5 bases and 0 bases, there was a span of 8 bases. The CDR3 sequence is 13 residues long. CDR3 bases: TGTGCCTGGGCCATAGGCTCTGGAAACACCATATATTTT. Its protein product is CAWAIGSGNTIYF.

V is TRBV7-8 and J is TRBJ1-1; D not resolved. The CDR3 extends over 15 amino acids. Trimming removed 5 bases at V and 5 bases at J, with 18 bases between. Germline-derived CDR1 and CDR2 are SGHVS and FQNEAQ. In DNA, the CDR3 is TGTGCCAGCAGCCCCTCGGGGAGAGGGATAACTGAAGCTTTCTTT. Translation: CASSPSGRGITEAFF.

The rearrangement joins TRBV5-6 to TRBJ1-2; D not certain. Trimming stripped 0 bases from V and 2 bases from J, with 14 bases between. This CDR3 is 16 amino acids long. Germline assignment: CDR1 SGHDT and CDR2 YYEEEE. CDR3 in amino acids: CASSLAWESRNYGYTF. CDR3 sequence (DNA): TGTGCCAGCAGCTTGGCTTGGGAATCGCGGAACTATGGCTACACCTTC.

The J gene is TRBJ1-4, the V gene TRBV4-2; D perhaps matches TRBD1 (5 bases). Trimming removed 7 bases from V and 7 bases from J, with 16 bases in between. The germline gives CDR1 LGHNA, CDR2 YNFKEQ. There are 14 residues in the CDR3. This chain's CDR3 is CASTTTGRGEKLFF. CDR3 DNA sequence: TGTGCCAGCACTACAACGGGGCGGGGTGAAAAACTGTTTTTT.

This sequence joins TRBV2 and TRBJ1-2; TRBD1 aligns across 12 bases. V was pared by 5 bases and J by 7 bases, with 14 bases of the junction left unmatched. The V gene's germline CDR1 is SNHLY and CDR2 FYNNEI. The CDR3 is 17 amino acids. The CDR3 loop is CASSRAGTGGADPGYTF. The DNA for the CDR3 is TGTGCCAGCAGTCGAGCCGGGACAGGGGGCGCGGACCCTGGCTACACCTTC.

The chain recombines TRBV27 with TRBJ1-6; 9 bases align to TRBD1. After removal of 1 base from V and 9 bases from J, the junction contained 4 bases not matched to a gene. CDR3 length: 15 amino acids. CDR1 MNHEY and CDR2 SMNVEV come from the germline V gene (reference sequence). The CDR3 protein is CASSLYRGQGSPLHF. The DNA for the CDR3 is TGTGCCAGCAGTTTATACAGGGGGCAGGGTTCACCCCTCCACTTT.

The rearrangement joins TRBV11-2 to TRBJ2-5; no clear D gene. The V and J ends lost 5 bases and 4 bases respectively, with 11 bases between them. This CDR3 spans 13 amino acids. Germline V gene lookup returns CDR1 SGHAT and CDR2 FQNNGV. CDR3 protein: CASSRETRETQYF. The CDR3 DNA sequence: TGTGCCAGCAGCCGTGAGACTCGAGAGACCCAGTACTTC.

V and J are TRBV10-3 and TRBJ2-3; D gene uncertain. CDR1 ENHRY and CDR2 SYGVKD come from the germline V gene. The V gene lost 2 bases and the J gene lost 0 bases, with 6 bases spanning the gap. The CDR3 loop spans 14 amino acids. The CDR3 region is CAISEHVSTDTQYF. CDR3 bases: TGTGCCATCAGTGAGCACGTGAGCACAGATACGCAGTATTTT.

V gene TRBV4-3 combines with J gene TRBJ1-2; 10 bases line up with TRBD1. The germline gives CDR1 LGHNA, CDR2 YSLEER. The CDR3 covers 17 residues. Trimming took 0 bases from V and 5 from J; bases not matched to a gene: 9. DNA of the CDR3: TGCGCCAGCAGCCAAGATTGGAATCCGGGACAGGGGTATGGCTACACCTTC. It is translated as CASSQDWNPGQGYGYTF.

CDR3 DNA sequence: TGTGCCAGCAGCTTAGGACCTCAGGGGGCCTACGAGCAGTACTTC. It specifies CASSLGPQGAYEQYF. The V gene is TRBV7-2, the J gene TRBJ2-7; 7 bases match TRBD1. Germline V CDR1 and CDR2: SGHTA, FQGNSA. The ends lost 1 base at V and 2 bases at J; junction bases unmatched: 5. The CDR3 spans 15 residues.